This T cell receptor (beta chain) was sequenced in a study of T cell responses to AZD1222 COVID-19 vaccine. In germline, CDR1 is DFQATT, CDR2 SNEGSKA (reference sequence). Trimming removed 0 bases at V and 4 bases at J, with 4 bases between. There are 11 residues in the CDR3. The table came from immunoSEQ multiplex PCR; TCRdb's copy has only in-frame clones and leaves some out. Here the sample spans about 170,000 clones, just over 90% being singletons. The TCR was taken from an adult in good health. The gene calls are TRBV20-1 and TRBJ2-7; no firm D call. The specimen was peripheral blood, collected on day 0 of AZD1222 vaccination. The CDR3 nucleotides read TGCAGTGCTAGAGAGGGTTACGAGCAGTACTTC. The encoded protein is CSAREGYEQYF.